This record looks at one T cell receptor (beta chain) sequence and its context. Its antigen is undetermined. This record belongs to a study of OX40 agonist ivuxolimab in advanced cancers. About the research overall: Patients with hepatocellular carcinoma, melanoma, renal cell or head and neck cancer made up the dose-escalation patients. Partial response was recorded in three patients: one hepatocellular carcinoma and two cutaneous melanoma cases. Approximately 40% of patients had received prior checkpoint inhibitor therapy.

Sequenced by immunoSEQ multiplex PCR; TCRdb stores in-frame clones only, minus some. The repertoire holds about 90,000 clones, with roughly 89% as singletons. Germline V gene lookup returns CDR1 SGHVS and CDR2 FNYEAQ. CDR3 size: 15 residues. Trimming at V came to 5 bases and at J to 5 bases, leaving 9 bases not matched to a gene. Notes on the study in general: Averaging showed that CD8+ T cells had more expanded clones than CD4+ did.

The genes are TRBV7-6 and TRBJ1-1, with 9 bases matching TRBD1. This TCR came from an adult with an advanced solid tumor such as melanoma, head and neck, liver or kidney cancer. The material was CD4+ or CD8+ T cells sorted from blood, obtained in a trial of the OX40 agonist ivuxolimab. CDR3 DNA: TGTGCCAGCAGCGGGACAGGGCGGCGGGTGACTGAAGCTTTCTTT. It encodes CASSGTGRRVTEAFF. Together with reference TRBV7-6 and TRBJ1-1, the CDR3 gives the full variable domain: GAGVSQSPRYKVTKRGQDVALRCDPISGHVSLYWYRQALGQGPEFLTYFNYEAQQDKSGLPNDRFSAERPEGSISTLTIQRTEQRDSAMYRCASSGTGRRVTEAFFGQGTRLTVV.